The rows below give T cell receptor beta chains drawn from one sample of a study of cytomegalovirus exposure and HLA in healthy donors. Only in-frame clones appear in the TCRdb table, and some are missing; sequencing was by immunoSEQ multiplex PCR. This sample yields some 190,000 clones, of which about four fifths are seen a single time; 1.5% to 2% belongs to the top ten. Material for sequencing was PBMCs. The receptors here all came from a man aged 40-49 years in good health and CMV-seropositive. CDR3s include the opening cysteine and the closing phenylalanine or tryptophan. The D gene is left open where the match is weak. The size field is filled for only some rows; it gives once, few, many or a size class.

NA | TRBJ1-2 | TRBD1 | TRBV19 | TGTGCCAGTAGTCTTTCCGGGACAGGAGACCTCTATGGCTACACCTTC | CASSLSGTGDLYGYTF
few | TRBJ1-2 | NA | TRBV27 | TGTGCCATCAGTTTTACAGGGCCGGCATCGAGTGGCTACACCTTC | CAISFTGPASSGYTF
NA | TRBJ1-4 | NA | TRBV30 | TGTGCCTGGTGTCCGGGGGGGAATGGCGAAAAACTGTTTTTT | CAWCPGGNGEKLFF
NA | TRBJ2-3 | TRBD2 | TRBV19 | TGTGCCAGTAGCCATTCCGGGACTAGCAAGGCAGATACGCAGTATTTT | CASSHSGTSKADTQYF
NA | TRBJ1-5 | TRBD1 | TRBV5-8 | TGTGCCAGCAGCAGGGACAGGGGGAGCAATCAGCCCCAGCATTTT | CASSRDRGSNQPQHF
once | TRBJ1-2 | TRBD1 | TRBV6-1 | TGTGCCAGCAGTGAAGCGCGCGAGACAGGGGTCTGGCCGGGTGGCTACACCTTC | CASSEARETGVWPGGYTF
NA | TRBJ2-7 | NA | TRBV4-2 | TGTGCCAGCAGCCAAGATGCGCGCTCCCACGAGCAGTACTTC | CASSQDARSHEQYF
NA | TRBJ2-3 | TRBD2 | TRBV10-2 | TGCGCCAGCAGTCTACTAGCGGGAGGGGCAGATACGCAGTATTTT | CASSLLAGGADTQYF
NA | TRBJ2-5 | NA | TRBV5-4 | TGTGCCAGCAGCTTGAGTCAGGGTCAAGAGACCCAGTACTTC | CASSLSQGQETQYF
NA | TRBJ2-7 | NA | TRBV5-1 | TGCGCCAGCAGCTCGGCCGGGAAGCACTACGAGCAGTACTTC | CASSSAGKHYEQYF
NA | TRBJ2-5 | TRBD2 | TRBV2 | TGTGCCAGCAGTCCCGGGGGGGGGCAGAGGGGTACCCAGTACTTC | CASSPGGGQRGTQYF
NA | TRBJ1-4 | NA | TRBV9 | TGTGCCAGCAGTCACTCCGGGGGGCTCGAAAAACTGTTTTTT | CASSHSGGLEKLFF
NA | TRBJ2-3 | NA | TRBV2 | TGTGCCAGCCCTGGAGGGGTAGATACGCAGTATTTT | CASPGGVDTQYF
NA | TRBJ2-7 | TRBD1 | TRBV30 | TGTGCCTGGAGTGTAGGGGTAGGGACAGGGAAGCACGAGCAGTACTTC | CAWSVGVGTGKHEQYF
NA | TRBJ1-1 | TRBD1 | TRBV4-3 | TGCGCCAGCAGCCAAGCACTTATTGGCCGGGACAGGGGCACTGAAGCTTTCTTT | CASSQALIGRDRGTEAFF
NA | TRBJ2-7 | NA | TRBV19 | TGTGCCAGTAGTAGAGCAGTTGGACAGTCCTACGAGCAGTACTTC | CASSRAVGQSYEQYF
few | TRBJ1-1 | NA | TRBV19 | TGTGCCAGTGGGAAGACGGGGGGCAACATCGGCACTGAAGCTTTCTTT | CASGKTGGNIGTEAFF
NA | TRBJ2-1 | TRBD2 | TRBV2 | TGTGCCAGCAGTACACTAGCGGGAGGCAATGAGCAGTTCTTC | CASSTLAGGNEQFF
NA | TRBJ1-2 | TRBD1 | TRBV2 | TGTGCCAGCAGGCAGTCAGGGGGTAACTATGGCTACACCTTC | CASRQSGGNYGYTF
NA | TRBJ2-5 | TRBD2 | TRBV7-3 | TGTGCCAGCAGCTTGGTTAGCGGGAGGATTGAGACCCAGTACTTC | CASSLVSGRIETQYF
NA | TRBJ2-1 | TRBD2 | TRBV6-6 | TGTGCCAGCACCAAGGGCGATTTAGCGGGGAATGAGCAGTTCTTC | CASTKGDLAGNEQFF
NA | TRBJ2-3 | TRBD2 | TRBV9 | TGTGCCAGCAGCCCAAGAGCGGGAGGGTTGACAGATACGCAGTATTTT | CASSPRAGGLTDTQYF
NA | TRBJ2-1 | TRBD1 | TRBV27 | TGTGCCAGCAGTAAACAGGGGGCTACGGTCAATGAGCAGTTCTTC | CASSKQGATVNEQFF
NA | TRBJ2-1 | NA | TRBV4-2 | TGTGCCAGCAGCCTATCGGCCCGGGGCGGGGATGAGCAGTTCTTC | CASSLSARGGDEQFF
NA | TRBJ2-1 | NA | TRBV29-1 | TGCAGCGTTGCGAATAGCGGCCTCAATGAGCAGTTCTTC | CSVANSGLNEQFF
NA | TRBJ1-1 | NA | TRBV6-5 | TGTGCCAGCAGCCCCGACGGGAGTGGTGAAGCTTTCTTT | CASSPDGSGEAFF
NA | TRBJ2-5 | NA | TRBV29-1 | TGCAGCGTTTGCCCCGAGGGTTTGGAGACCCAGTACTTC | CSVCPEGLETQYF
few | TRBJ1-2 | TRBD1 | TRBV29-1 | TGCAGCGTTCCTTTTTGGACAGGGACTAACTATGGCTACACCTTC | CSVPFWTGTNYGYTF
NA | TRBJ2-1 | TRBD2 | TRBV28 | TGCGCCAGCAGTTTGGGGTCTAGCGGAAGACACAATGAGCAGTTCTTC | CASSLGSSGRHNEQFF
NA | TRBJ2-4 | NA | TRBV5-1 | TGCGCCAGCTCCGACGGGGGTTCCGGGGACAGTCAGTACTTC | CASSDGGSGDSQYF